Each of the 14 T cell receptor beta chains below was sequenced from the same sample in a study of cytomegalovirus exposure and HLA in healthy donors. 60 Vbeta and 13 Jbeta primers were used in PCR. Data came from immunoSEQ multiplex PCR; TCRdb stores just in-frame clones and leaves some out. Found here are 150,000 or so clones, approximately 79% of them singletons; the top ten hold 4.3%. The sample comprised PBMCs. These receptors were collected from a man between 18 and 29 years old in good health and CMV-seropositive.

For the CDR3, the DNA is TGCGCCTACTTCCTACGGGCAGGGCGGTCTGGAAACACCATATATTTT. Translated, it gives CAYFLRAGRSGNTIYF. This chain joins TRBV10-1 and TRBJ1-3; TRBD1 might be the D (5 bases). Trimming took off 11 bases at V and 1 base at J, with 21 bases between the two ends. Germline V CDR1 and CDR2: WNHNN, SYGVQD (reference sequence). CDR3 length: 16 amino acids.

The rearrangement uses TRBV10-2 and TRBJ2-3; D possibly corresponds to TRBD2 (6 bases). The CDR3 spans 15 residues. V was trimmed by 2 bases and J by 2 bases, leaving 11 bases between them. Per the germline V gene, CDR1 is WSHSY and CDR2 is SAAADI. The CDR3 is CASSEGGRPTDTQYF. CDR3 nucleotides: TGCGCCAGCAGTGAGGGGGGGAGGCCCACAGATACGCAGTATTTT.

This clone came up once. This chain links TRBV21-1 with TRBJ2-7; the D call of TRBD2 is as the table states it, not checked on the DNA. TRBV21-1 is given as a pseudogene. This CDR3 comprises 13 residues. CDR3 protein: CAGGPDTGHEQYF. Here the CDR3 DNA reads TGTGCCGGAGGGCCCGACACGGGCCACGAGCAGTACTTC.

The chain couples TRBV28 to TRBJ1-1; 7 bases match TRBD1. Germline CDR1 reads MDHEN; CDR2 reads SYDVKM. With 5 bases clipped from V and 1 base from J, the junction kept 1 base outside the gene matches. CDR3 length: 13 residues. The CDR3 DNA reads TGTGCCAGCAGTCGGACAGGGAACACTGAAGCTTTCTTT. Protein: CASSRTGNTEAFF.

This clone was counted once. The chain joins TRBV10-2 to TRBJ2-2; a weak D match, TRBD2 (5 bases). V was trimmed by 1 base and J by 2 bases, leaving 8 bases between them. Per the germline V gene, CDR1 is WSHSY and CDR2 is SAAADI. The CDR3 is made up of 15 amino acids. CDR3 amino acids: CASSEFPSNTGELFF. The CDR3 nucleotides are TGCGCCAGCAGTGAGTTCCCTAGCAACACCGGGGAGCTGTTTTTT.

The chain has TRBV7-9 and TRBJ2-7; 14 positions match TRBD2. From germline, CDR1 is SEHNR and CDR2 FQNEAQ (reference sequence). This CDR3 is 13 amino acids long. DNA of the CDR3: TGTTCCGGGACTAGCGGGGGATCCTACGAGCAGTACTTC. This sequence encodes CSGTSGGSYEQYF.

V and J are TRBV10-3 and TRBJ2-2, with TRBD1 as a possible D gene (5 bases). The V end was cut by 4 bases, the J end by 6 bases, with 6 bases between. The CDR3 length is 12 residues. Germline V CDR1 and CDR2: ENHRY, SYGVKD. In DNA, the CDR3 is TGTGCCATCAGTGTCAGGGCCGGGGAGCTGTTTTTT. The encoded protein is CAISVRAGELFF.

V and J are TRBV5-1 and TRBJ2-7; TRBD1 matches at 7 bases. V trimming: 3 bases; J trimming: 4 bases; junction bases outside the gene matches: 7. The germline CDR1 and CDR2 sequences are SGHRS and YFSETQ. The length of the CDR3 is 14 residues. The CDR3 DNA sequence: TGCGCCAGCAGCTCCCGACAGGGTGGATACGAGCAGTACTTC. As protein: CASSSRQGGYEQYF. Filled out from reference TRBV5-1 and TRBJ2-7, the complete variable domain reads KAGVTQTPRYLIKTRGQQVTLSCSPISGHRSVSWYQQTPGQGLQFLFEYFSETQRNKGNFPGRFSGRQFSNSRSEMNVSTLELGDSALYLCASSSRQGGYEQYFGPGTRLTVT.

The rearrangement uses TRBV9 and TRBJ2-7, with D perhaps matching TRBD1 (6 bases). CDR1 and CDR2 (germline): SGDLS, YYNGEE. V lost 2 bases to trimming and J lost 7 bases, with 25 bases between them. This CDR3 is 17 amino acids long. The CDR3 here is CASSVGDKGTRTGEQYF. The CDR3 DNA reads TGTGCCAGCAGCGTCGGGGATAAGGGGACACGTACTGGTGAGCAGTACTTC. Variable domain in full (rest from reference TRBV9 and TRBJ2-7): DSGVTQTPKHLITATGQRVTLRCSPRSGDLSVYWYQQSLDQGLQFLIQYYNGEERAKGNILERFSAQQFPDLHSELNLSSLELGDSALYFCASSVGDKGTRTGEQYFGPGTRLTVT.

In its sample, this clone was seen once. This chain uses TRBV19 with TRBJ2-7, with TRBD1 identical over 8 bases. The CDR3 extends over 19 amino acids. V lost 4 bases to trimming and J lost 2 bases; unmatched junction nucleotides: 19. Germline CDR1 reads LNHDA; CDR2 reads SQIVND (reference sequence). CDR3 loop: CASSTRRPGVRGPAYEQYF. DNA of the CDR3: TGTGCCAGTAGTACCCGTCGTCCAGGCGTCAGGGGGCCCGCCTACGAGCAGTACTTC.

This clone was counted once. This CDR3 is CASSEATGLGNTIYF. CDR3 DNA: TGTGCCAGCAGTGAAGCGACAGGGCTGGGAAACACCATATATTTT. This chain connects TRBV2 to TRBJ1-3; TRBD1 matches 7 bases. Trimming removed 0 bases from V and 4 bases from J; junction bases left unmatched: 3. CDR1 is SNHLY and CDR2 is FYNNEI in the germline V gene. The CDR3 covers 15 residues.

V gene TRBV19 combines with J gene TRBJ2-7; weak D call: TRBD1 (6 bases). V was pared by 10 bases and J by 0 bases, with 13 bases between. The CDR3 totals 13 residues. Per the germline V gene, CDR1 is LNHDA and CDR2 is SQIVND (reference sequence). The CDR3 protein is CATEDRYSYEQYF. CDR3 bases: TGTGCCACCGAGGACAGATACTCCTACGAGCAGTACTTC.

A single count supports this clone. CDR3: CASRGGWGDTEAFF. CDR3 coding DNA: TGTGCCAGCAGGGGGGGGTGGGGTGACACTGAAGCTTTCTTT. The rearrangement links TRBV7-9 to TRBJ1-1; D might be TRBD1 (5 bases). V lost 6 bases and J 3 bases, leaving 14 bases between the germline ends. CDR1 is SEHNR and CDR2 is FQNEAQ in the germline V gene (reference sequence). CDR3 size: 14 residues.

The J gene is TRBJ2-2, the V gene TRBV6-5; 7 bases align to TRBD1. Per germline, CDR1 MNHEY and CDR2 SVGAGI. V gave up 6 bases and J gave up 0 bases; unmatched junction bases: 4. The CDR3 has 15 residues. CDR3 DNA: TGTGCCAGCAGACCAGGGACAGCGAACACCGGGGAGCTGTTTTTT. It is translated as CASRPGTANTGELFF.